This T cell receptor (beta chain) is drawn from a study of T-cell reconstitution after alpha-beta-depleted transplantation in children. Unique molecular identifiers were used in preparing the TCRbeta library. TCRdb re-called the PCR reads through MiXCR, storing one row per CDR3 protein. The data hold some 70,000 distinct CDR3 sequences, with approximately 4.4% observed a single time. Study outcomes and limitations: High day-60 TCRbeta diversity in some patients came from surviving recipient T cells and thymic progenitors. After transplant, at about two months, alpha-beta T cells were reportedly derived from several hundred expanded graft clones.

At least ten counts were recorded for this clonotype. Its antigen remains unidentified. The CDR3 spans 15 residues. Germline loops: CDR1 MGHRA, CDR2 YSYEKL. Deletions cut 0 bases from V and 8 bases from J, with 16 bases between. The clonotype was recovered from a boy under three years old who had a stem cell transplant for acute myeloid leukemia, so the T cells may come from the graft donor. The sequencing used PBMCs, mostly from graft donor cells, collected 180 days after TCRalphabeta/CD19-depleted stem cell transplant. The chain joins TRBV4-1 to TRBJ1-1; D gene unclear. The CDR3 DNA reads as TGCGCCAGCAGCCAAGATTGGGAGGTGGCTTGGGAAGCTTTCTTT. This codes for CASSQDWEVAWEAFF.